These 14 T cell receptor beta chains share one sample of origin, sequenced in a study of control samples from healthy donors and cancer patients. The assay was immunoSEQ multiplex PCR, and TCRdb's table has in-frame clones only and misses some. The sample lists nearly 200,000 clones; over 80% were seen once. The source material was blood. These receptors originate from a man younger than 40 in good health.

The chain is built from TRBV12-3 or TRBV12-4 and TRBJ2-7; no firm D call. Trimming stripped 5 bases from V and 3 bases from J, with 8 bases between. The CDR3 sequence is 12 residues long. The CDR3 DNA reads as TGTGCCAGCAGTCCCTCGAGCTACGAGCAGTACTTC. Translation: CASSPSSYEQYF.

The chain carries TRBV30 and TRBJ1-2; D is unresolved. Trimming removed 1 base from V and 0 bases from J, with 18 bases in between. CDR3 length: 17 residues. CDR1 GTSNPN and CDR2 SVGIG come from the germline V gene (reference sequence). CDR3 bases: TGTGCCTGGAGTGGGGTTGACGGTTGGGGATCTAACTATGGCTACACCTTC. Translation: CAWSGVDGWGSNYGYTF.

V is TRBV30 and J is TRBJ1-3; D is uncertain. The germline V gene has CDR1 GTSNPN and CDR2 SVGIG (reference sequence). Trimming removed 5 bases at V and 3 bases at J, with 8 bases between. The CDR3 has 12 amino acids. Here the CDR3 reads CAWAEVGNTIYF. CDR3 nucleotide sequence: TGTGCCTGGGCGGAGGTTGGAAACACCATATATTTT.

The V call is TRBV7-9, the J call TRBJ2-7; D is perhaps TRBD1 (7 bases). Trimming took 2 bases from V and 4 from J, leaving 18 bases between them. Germline V gives CDR1 SEHNR, CDR2 FQNEAQ (reference sequence). CDR3 size: 16 residues. As DNA, the CDR3 is TGTGCCAGCAGCTTAACTTGGGGGCGGGACAGTTACGAGCAGTACTTC. Its protein product is CASSLTWGRDSYEQYF.

The chain combines TRBV23-1 with TRBJ1-4; the match to TRBD1 covers 10 bases. TRBV23-1 is given ORF status, its function remaining uncertain. This CDR3 has 18 amino acids. V shed 3 bases and J 4 bases; nucleotides not matched to a gene: 11. CDR3 coding DNA: TGCGCCAGCAGTCACCACGACAGGGGGCGACCTAGTAATGAAAAACTGTTTTTT. This codes for CASSHHDRGRPSNEKLFF.

V and J are TRBV12-3 or TRBV12-4 and TRBJ2-3; D remains ambiguous. V lost 5 bases to trimming and J lost 4 bases, with 4 bases between them. The CDR3 has 11 amino acids. The CDR3 is CASSQADTQYF. Here the CDR3 DNA reads TGTGCCAGCAGTCAGGCAGATACGCAGTATTTT.

The chain links TRBV7-9 to TRBJ2-7; 7 bases line up with TRBD2. CDR1 and CDR2 from the germline V gene are SEHNR and FQNEAQ (reference sequence). V lost 5 bases and J lost 4; bases outside the gene matches: 2. There are 12 residues in the CDR3. The CDR3, as DNA: TGTGCCAGCAGCCGCGGGGGTTACGAGCAGTACTTC. This translates into CASSRGGYEQYF.

V is TRBV19 and J is TRBJ2-4; tentative D call: TRBD1 (6 bases). The CDR3 covers 15 residues. Trimming stripped 3 bases from V and 8 bases from J, with 17 bases between. Germline V CDR1 and CDR2: LNHDA, SQIVND (reference sequence). The CDR3 bases are TGTGCCAGTAGTATTACCCAGACAGGACGCGACATTCAGTACTTC. This translates into CASSITQTGRDIQYF.

The CDR3 loop is CASSYAGAYGYTF. In DNA, the CDR3 is TGTGCCAGCAGCTATGCTGGGGCTTATGGCTACACCTTC. The chain couples TRBV3-1 (or the pseudogene TRBV3-2) to TRBJ1-2, with TRBD1 as a possible D gene (5 bases). V dropped 5 bases and J dropped 5 bases, with 12 bases sitting between them. Germline V lookup: CDR1 LGHDT, CDR2 YNNKEL (reference sequence). The CDR3 is 13 residues long.

The chain employs TRBV7-9 and TRBJ2-7, with D maybe TRBD1 (6 bases). V dropped 2 bases and J dropped 5 bases, with 19 bases sitting between them. CDR1 and CDR2 from the germline V gene are SEHNR and FQNEAQ (reference sequence). CDR3 size: 16 residues. For the CDR3, the DNA is TGTGCCAGCAGCTTATCACTTCCGGTACAGGGTCACGAGCAGTACTTC. This translates into CASSLSLPVQGHEQYF.

J is TRBJ2-7 and V is TRBV6-5; TRBD2 aligns across 10 bases. J was trimmed by 4 bases and V by 0 bases; bases with no gene match: 3. Germline V gives CDR1 MNHEY, CDR2 SVGAGI. This CDR3 contains 15 residues. CDR3 coding DNA: TGTGCCAGCAGTTACTCGGCTAGCGGGGGATACGAGCAGTACTTC. This encodes CASSYSASGGYEQYF.

The V gene is TRBV2, the J gene TRBJ1-1; D uncertain. The CDR3 covers 14 residues. Germline CDR1 SNHLY, CDR2 FYNNEI. V lost 3 bases, J lost 3 bases, and 11 bases lay in between. The CDR3 is CASSEGGSHTEAFF. CDR3 DNA: TGTGCCAGCAGTGAGGGAGGGTCCCACACTGAAGCTTTCTTT.

The table lists this clone with a count of one. J is TRBJ1-2 and V is TRBV5-1; D remains ambiguous. This CDR3 contains 16 residues. V was cut by 0 bases and J by 3 bases, with 15 bases left in between. Germline V gene data show CDR1 as SGHRS and CDR2 as YFSETQ. In DNA, the CDR3 is TGCGCCAGCAGCTTGGATTCGACGGCCGTCGACTATGGCTACACCTTC. Translation: CASSLDSTAVDYGYTF.

The chain links TRBV4-1 to TRBJ1-5; 7 nucleotides line up with TRBD1. V shed 4 bases and J 6 bases; nucleotides not matched to a gene: 9. Germline assignment: CDR1 MGHRA and CDR2 YSYEKL. The CDR3 sequence is 15 residues long. The CDR3 spells CASSPDRVNFQPQHF. CDR3 coding DNA: TGCGCCAGCAGCCCTGACAGGGTCAATTTTCAGCCCCAGCATTTT.